This entry lists 26 T cell receptor beta chains sequenced from one sample in a study of T-cell reconstitution after alpha-beta-depleted transplantation in children. Library preparation (for TCRbeta) was performed with unique molecular identifiers. TCRdb reprocessed the PCR reads with MiXCR, giving one entry per CDR3 protein. Among roughly 200,000 distinct CDR3 sequences, around 9.9% were seen once, and the ten largest hold roughly 27%. Sequenced material: PBMCs, taken before TCRalphabeta/CD19-depleted stem cell transplant. These receptor sequences come from a child under three years old with acute myeloid leukemia, due to receive a stem cell transplant.

V and J are TRBV7-2 and TRBJ2-5; D is possibly TRBD1 or TRBD2 (6 bases each). The CDR3 runs 16 residues. Trimming took off 6 bases at V and 2 bases at J, with 19 bases between the two ends. From germline, CDR1 is SGHTA and CDR2 FQGNSA. The DNA for the CDR3 is TGTGCCAGCAGGGGGTCGGGGGCAGGCCGACAAGAGACCCAGTACTTC. Amino acids: CASRGSGAGRQETQYF.

This clonotype showed up many times. The chain uses TRBV28 and TRBJ1-4; D is perhaps TRBD1 (6 bases). V gave up 6 bases and J gave up 5 bases, with 10 bases separating them. The germline V gene encodes CDR1 MDHEN and CDR2 SYDVKM. The CDR3 runs 13 residues. In DNA form, the CDR3 reads TGTGCCAGCAGACAGGGCGGGAATGAAAAACTGTTTTTT. This sequence encodes CASRQGGNEKLFF.

This clonotype was seen repeatedly, ten times or more. The missing conserved phenylalanine or tryptophan at the end of this CDR3 makes a read error likely. The DNA is omitted, as the CDR3 cannot be located on it reliably, and the CDR3 follows TCRdb's listing. The chain employs TRBV20-1 and TRBJ1-2; TRBD1, as called in the table, went unchecked against the DNA. The germline CDR1 and CDR2 sequences are DFQATT and SNEGSKA (reference sequence). The CDR3 length is 9 residues, termini included. The CDR3 loop is CSASPRESV.

Many counts were recorded for this clonotype. This chain connects TRBV5-1 to TRBJ2-3; D may correspond to TRBD1 or TRBD2 (6 bases each). The CDR3 has 15 residues. In germline, CDR1 is SGHRS, CDR2 YFSETQ. V dropped 4 bases and J dropped 5 bases, with 17 bases sitting between them. The CDR3 loop is CASSPLGGRGDTQYF. The CDR3 coding sequence is TGCGCCAGCAGCCCCCTGGGGGGCAGGGGAGATACGCAGTATTTT.

At least ten counts were recorded for this clonotype. V and J are TRBV7-9 and TRBJ1-1; tentatively, D is TRBD1 (6 bases). CDR1 is SEHNR and CDR2 is FQNEAQ in the germline V gene (reference sequence). The CDR3 extends over 14 amino acids. Trimming shortened V by 7 bases and J by 5 bases, and 17 bases separated the two germline ends. Here the CDR3 reads CASTNRERGTEAFF. The CDR3 bases are TGTGCCAGCACTAACAGGGAGAGGGGGACTGAAGCTTTCTTT.

This clonotype was recorded many times. V and J are TRBV24-1 and TRBJ2-1, with 7 bases fitting TRBD2. This CDR3 contains 13 residues. CDR1 and CDR2 from the germline V gene are KGHDR and SFDVKD. V dropped 6 bases and J dropped 5; count of bases not matched to a gene: 3. CDR3 amino acids: CATSSGRDNEQFF. The DNA for the CDR3 is TGTGCCACCAGTTCGGGGAGGGACAATGAGCAGTTCTTC.

Many counts were recorded for this clonotype. V gene TRBV5-1 combines with J gene TRBJ2-2, with TRBD1 identical over 8 bases. Trimming cost V 4 bases and J 4 bases; bases outside gene matches: 6. CDR1 is SGHRS, CDR2 YFSETQ, per germline. The CDR3 is 15 residues long. The CDR3 loop reads CASSPDRVGTGELFF. Written as DNA, the CDR3 is TGCGCCAGCAGCCCGGACAGGGTCGGCACCGGGGAGCTGTTTTTT.

A remark on this clonotype: It may be a read error: a sequence one base away is much more abundant. This rearrangement joins TRBV28 to TRBJ2-6; possibly TRBD1 for D (5 bases). The CDR3 is 15 residues long. CDR1 is MDHEN and CDR2 is SYDVKM in the germline V gene. In DNA, the CDR3 is TGTCCCATTTCGACAGCCCACTCTGGGGCCAACGTCCTGACTTTC. This gives the protein CPISTAHSGANVLTF. Filled out from reference TRBV28 and TRBJ2-6, the complete variable domain reads DVKVTQSSRYLVKRTGEKVFLECVQDMDHENMFWYRQDPGLGLRLIYFSYDVKMKEKGDIPEGYSVSREKKERFSLILESASTNQTSMYLCPISTAHSGANVLTFGAGSRLTVL.

The V call is TRBV3-1, the J call TRBJ1-2, with 7 bases fitting TRBD1. The CDR3 is made up of 14 amino acids. CDR1 LGHDT and CDR2 YNNKEL come from the germline V gene (reference sequence). V shed 4 bases, J shed 4 bases, and the junction held 6 bases outside the gene matches. The CDR3 region is CASSPWTGVYGYTF. Here the CDR3 DNA reads TGTGCCAGCAGCCCGTGGACAGGAGTCTATGGCTACACCTTC.

This clonotype was seen at least ten times. V and J are TRBV5-5 and TRBJ1-1; the D is unclear. CDR3 length equals 13 residues. V was trimmed by 2 bases and J by 1 base, leaving 6 bases between them. The germline CDR1 and CDR2 sequences are SGHKS and YYEKEE (reference sequence). CDR3: CASSFPQNTEAFF. DNA for the CDR3: TGTGCCAGCAGCTTTCCACAGAACACTGAAGCTTTCTTT.

This clonotype was seen at least ten times. This chain uses TRBV6-1 with TRBJ1-1; possibly TRBD1 for D (5 bases). The CDR3 runs to 12 residues. Germline CDR1 is MNHNS and CDR2 is SASEGT. V lost 5 bases, J lost 11 bases, and 15 bases lay in between. The CDR3 is CASSLSGLEAFF. DNA for the CDR3: TGTGCCAGCAGTCTTTCGGGGCTGGAGGCTTTCTTT.

This clonotype was seen ten or more times. V and J are TRBV28 and TRBJ1-5; the D is unclear. Trimming removed 7 bases at V and 2 bases at J, with 15 bases between. The CDR3 runs to 15 residues. The germline V gene has CDR1 MDHEN and CDR2 SYDVKM. CDR3 region: CASTHLLRGNQPQHF. CDR3 nucleotide sequence: TGTGCCAGCACTCACCTGTTGAGGGGCAATCAGCCCCAGCATTTT.

This clonotype came up many times. Here the CDR3 DNA reads TGCAGTGCTCCCCGTTTCCCAGGGGGCGAGCAGTACTTC. It is translated as CSAPRFPGGEQYF. The chain uses TRBV20-1 and TRBJ2-7; 7 positions agree with TRBD1. The CDR3 sequence is 13 residues long. Germline CDR1 and CDR2: DFQATT and SNEGSKA (reference sequence). After removal of 5 bases from V and 6 bases from J, the junction contained 10 bases not matched to a gene.

This clonotype has at least ten counts. V and J are TRBV24-1 and TRBJ2-3; D unresolved. This CDR3 contains 13 residues. From germline, CDR1 is KGHDR and CDR2 SFDVKD. V lost 1 base and J lost 3, with 4 bases in between. The CDR3 DNA reads as TGTGCCACCAGTGATTTACAGACAGATACGCAGTATTTT. It translates to CATSDLQTDTQYF.

This clonotype was recorded many times. This sequence joins TRBV18 and TRBJ1-4; tentative D call: TRBD1 (6 bases). From germline, CDR1 is KGHSH and CDR2 LQKENI. Between the trimmed V and J ends, which lost 4 bases and 8 bases, there was a span of 8 bases. The CDR3 spans 12 residues. The CDR3 sequence: CASSQGEEKLFF. CDR3 nucleotide sequence: TGTGCCAGCTCACAGGGGGAGGAAAAACTGTTTTTT.

This clonotype appeared many times. The gene calls are TRBV25-1 and TRBJ2-7; 8 bases fit TRBD1. This CDR3 is 13 amino acids long. Unmatched junction bases numbered 4, after V lost 3 bases and J lost 6 bases. The germline V gene has CDR1 MGHDK and CDR2 SYGVNS. In nucleotides, the CDR3 is TGTGCCAGCAGTGACCAGGGGGCGGGCGAGCAGTACTTC. It codes for CASSDQGAGEQYF.

This clonotype was picked up a small number of times. V is TRBV9 and J is TRBJ2-3; 10 bases align to TRBD2. Trimming removed 0 bases from V and 2 bases from J; junction bases left unmatched: 3. This CDR3 comprises 16 residues. Germline assignment: CDR1 SGDLS and CDR2 YYNGEE. CDR3 loop: CASSVESGGATDTQYF. The CDR3 DNA follows: TGTGCCAGCAGCGTAGAAAGCGGGGGGGCCACAGATACGCAGTATTTT.

This clonotype occurred many times. The CDR3 nucleotides are TGCGCCAGCAGCCAAGAGTTCTCACGGGGGAATTCACCCCTCCACTTT. Protein: CASSQEFSRGNSPLHF. This sequence joins TRBV4-1 and TRBJ1-6; D may be TRBD1 (5 bases). Between the trimmed V and J ends, which lost 0 bases and 7 bases, there was a span of 13 bases. Germline V lookup: CDR1 MGHRA, CDR2 YSYEKL. The CDR3 length is 16 residues.

This clonotype was picked up many times. The CDR3 coding sequence is TGTGCCAGCAGTTTGGGGGCCCTCCTTAGGAGCAATCAGCCCCAGCATTTT. Its protein product is CASSLGALLRSNQPQHF. V and J are TRBV12-3 or TRBV12-4 and TRBJ1-5, with D possibly matching TRBD1 (6 bases). CDR3 length equals 17 residues. The V and J ends lost 3 bases and 1 base respectively, with 16 bases between them.

This clonotype was seen at least ten times. The rearrangement links TRBV19 to TRBJ2-2; 11 nucleotides match TRBD2. The CDR3 loop spans 15 amino acids. Germline V gene data show CDR1 as LNHDA and CDR2 as SQIVND (reference sequence). The V gene end was trimmed by 4 bases and the J gene end by 9 bases; junction bases not matched to a gene: 7. The CDR3 coding sequence is TGTGCCAGTAGTACCCTCAGACTAGCGGGAAGGGAGCTGTTTTTT. This sequence encodes CASSTLRLAGRELFF.

This clonotype has a count of ten or more. V usage is TRBV7-6 and J usage is TRBJ1-2; the D gene is possibly TRBD1 (5 bases). The germline V gene encodes CDR1 SGHVS and CDR2 FNYEAQ. Deletions cut 5 bases from V and 7 bases from J, with 17 bases between. CDR3 size: 14 residues. The CDR3 spells CASSPRQGLSGYTF. CDR3 nucleotide sequence: TGTGCCAGCAGCCCACGGCAGGGCCTATCTGGCTACACCTTC.

A note on this clonotype: A read error may account for a junction end that differs from germline. The chain combines TRBV20-1 with TRBJ2-1; TRBD2 matches at 10 bases. From germline, CDR1 is DFQATT and CDR2 SNEGSKA (reference sequence). The CDR3 is made up of 16 amino acids. CDR3 DNA sequence: TGCTGTGCTAGAGATAGAACAGCGGGGGGGTACAATGAGCAGTTCTTC. Its protein is CCARDRTAGGYNEQFF.

This clonotype was seen ten or more times. The rearrangement joins TRBV29-1 to TRBJ2-1, with 7 bases fitting TRBD2. J was trimmed by 0 bases and V by 5 bases; bases with no gene match: 4. Germline V CDR1 and CDR2: SQVTM, ANQGSEA. There are 14 residues in the CDR3. In nucleotides, the CDR3 is TGCAGCGTTTACGCGGGAGTCTCCTACAATGAGCAGTTCTTC. This gives the protein CSVYAGVSYNEQFF.

This clonotype was seen repeatedly, ten times or more. The rearrangement uses TRBV5-1 and TRBJ2-2; TRBD2 matches at 9 bases. V gave up 1 base and J gave up 8 bases; unmatched junction bases: 9. Germline CDR1 and CDR2: SGHRS and YFSETQ. The CDR3 length is 16 residues. Here the CDR3 DNA reads TGCGCCAGCAGCTTGACCCTAGCGGGACCAGAGGGGGAGCTGTTTTTT. Its translation is CASSLTLAGPEGELFF.

At least ten counts were recorded for this clonotype. V is TRBV6-1 and J is TRBJ2-7; tentative D call: TRBD2 (7 bases). The ends were cut back, 1 base at V and 2 bases at J, with 21 bases in the middle. The CDR3 is made up of 18 amino acids. Germline V CDR1 and CDR2: MNHNS, SASEGT. The DNA for the CDR3 is TGTGCCAGCAGTGAAGTTGTGGGGGGGGCCAGTTTTACCTACGAGCAGTACTTC. Translated: CASSEVVGGASFTYEQYF.

The chain combines TRBV28 with TRBJ1-2, with D perhaps TRBD1 (5 bases). Trimming cost V 3 bases and J 2 bases, with 19 bases left between them. The germline V gene encodes CDR1 MDHEN and CDR2 SYDVKM. The CDR3 sequence is 17 residues long. The CDR3 DNA is TGTGCCAGCAGTTTTTGGGGGGATTCACCTTCGAACTATGGCTACACCTTC. It translates to CASSFWGDSPSNYGYTF.